Below are 11 T cell receptor beta chains sequenced from a single sample in a study of patients and donors after allogeneic stem cell transplantation. TCRdb processed the RT-PCR reads anew with MiXCR; each CDR3 protein has one entry. The sample consists of hundreds of thousands of distinct CDR3 sequences, roughly two fifths of them appearing once. The sample comprised blood, either unsorted or a sorted T cell fraction (not recorded which). The receptors were sampled from a human donor who was either an allogeneic HSCT recipient or a stem cell or donor lymphocyte infusion donor (not recorded which). It is not recorded whose cells these are; they may come from a transplant donor.

The rearrangement joins TRBV12-3 or TRBV12-4 to TRBJ1-4; maybe TRBD1 (5 bases). V lost 4 bases and J lost 3, with 21 bases in between. This CDR3 spans 18 amino acids. The CDR3 nucleotides read TGTGCCAGCAGTTCCCCGGGAGGGACCATTATTGCTAATGAAAAACTGTTTTTT. Amino acid sequence: CASSSPGGTIIANEKLFF.

This chain connects TRBV3-1 to TRBJ2-4, with 7 nucleotides matching TRBD2. Germline assignment: CDR1 LGHDT and CDR2 YNNKEL (reference sequence). The trim removed 1 base at V and 7 bases at J, leaving 4 bases unmatched. This CDR3 contains 14 residues. The CDR3 spells CASSQGGGMNIQYF. The CDR3 nucleotides read TGTGCCAGCAGCCAAGGGGGAGGGATGAACATTCAGTACTTC. Using reference TRBV3-1 and TRBJ2-4 for the parts outside the CDR3, the full variable domain is DTAVSQTPKYLVTQMGNDKSIKCEQNLGHDTMYWYKQDSKKFLKIMFSYNNKELIINETVPNRFSPKSPDKAHLNLHINSLELGDSAVYFCASSQGGGMNIQYFGAGTRLSVL.

This clonotype was seen more than once but under ten times. The junction shows a germline mismatch at one end, possibly a read error. The rearrangement links TRBV5-1 to TRBJ1-2; D might be TRBD1 (5 bases). The CDR3 consists of 14 residues. Per the germline V gene, CDR1 is SGHRS and CDR2 is YFSETQ. CDR3 region: CASSLTGRIEGYIF. CDR3 DNA: TGCGCCAGCAGCTTGACGGGACGCATCGAGGGCTACATCTTC.

This clonotype was recorded a few times. V usage is TRBV5-1 and J usage is TRBJ1-2, with a weak D call TRBD1 (6 bases). CDR3 size: 13 residues. V was pared by 8 bases and J by 3 bases, with 14 bases between. CDR1 is SGHRS, CDR2 YFSETQ, per germline. CDR3 sequence: CASSWGRDYGYTF. CDR3 nucleotides: TGCGCCAGTTCGTGGGGGCGTGACTATGGCTACACCTTC.

This clonotype turned up a few times. V gene TRBV7-8 combines with J gene TRBJ1-2, with TRBD1 matching over 7 bases. The CDR3 is made up of 15 amino acids. V lost 4 bases and J lost 7; bases outside the gene matches: 12. The germline gives CDR1 SGHVS, CDR2 FQNEAQ. CDR3 residues: CASSSGTVLYGGYTF. In DNA form, the CDR3 reads TGTGCCAGCAGCTCAGGGACAGTCCTCTATGGTGGCTACACCTTC. Supplemented by reference TRBV7-8 and TRBJ1-2, the full variable domain reads GAGVSQSPRYKVAKRGQDVALRCDPISGHVSLFWYQQALGQGPEFLTYFQNEAQLDKSGLPSDRFFAERPEGSVSTLKIQRTQQEDSAVYLCASSSGTVLYGGYTFGSGTRLTVV.

This clonotype was observed at least ten times. The chain combines TRBV20-1 with TRBJ1-4; tentative D call: TRBD1 (6 bases). The CDR3 length is 13 residues. Trimming stripped 6 bases from V and 10 bases from J, with 18 bases between. CDR1 DFQATT and CDR2 SNEGSKA come from the germline V gene (reference sequence). CDR3 DNA: TGCAGTGCCCCAAAGGGGGGGCTCGGAAAACTGTTTTTT. Translating gives CSAPKGGLGKLFF.

Only one count was recorded for this clonotype. The V and J genes are TRBV20-1 and TRBJ2-1; TRBD2 agrees at 8 bases. Germline CDR1 and CDR2: DFQATT and SNEGSKA (reference sequence). The junction had 2 bases not matched to a gene; V was cut back by 3 bases and J by 1 base. The CDR3 length is 14 residues. This CDR3 is CSARPGGSYNEQFF. DNA of the CDR3: TGCAGTGCTAGGCCGGGGGGGTCCTACAATGAGCAGTTCTTC.

The chain links TRBV12-3 or TRBV12-4 to TRBJ1-1; 9 bases fit TRBD1. The CDR3 totals 15 residues. The junction had 8 bases not matched to a gene; V was cut back by 5 bases and J by 4 bases. CDR3 loop: CASSMNRGRGTEAFF. CDR3 DNA sequence: TGTGCCAGCAGTATGAACAGGGGGCGCGGCACTGAAGCTTTCTTT.

This clonotype was counted only a few times. The chain has TRBV5-6 and TRBJ2-5; D is undetermined. Trimming shortened V by 2 bases and J by 0 bases, and 8 bases separated the two germline ends. The V gene's germline CDR1 is SGHDT and CDR2 YYEEEE. CDR3 length equals 14 residues. This CDR3 reads CASSLGRYQETQYF. The CDR3 nucleotides are TGTGCCAGCAGCTTAGGGCGTTACCAAGAGACCCAGTACTTC.

The V call is TRBV27, the J call TRBJ2-2; no definite D call. This CDR3 spans 13 amino acids. Trimming left V 1 base short and J 6 bases short, with 6 bases between. CDR1 and CDR2 (germline): MNHEY, SMNVEV (reference sequence). The DNA for the CDR3 is TGTGCCAGCAGTTTATGGGAAGCCGGGGAGCTGTTTTTT. Protein product: CASSLWEAGELFF.

V is TRBV18 and J is TRBJ1-5; 8 nucleotides agree with TRBD1. Unmatched junction bases numbered 7, after V lost 3 bases and J lost 3 bases. Germline V gene data show CDR1 as KGHSH and CDR2 as LQKENI. CDR3 length: 16 residues. CDR3 sequence: CASSPQPTGVNQPQHF. The CDR3 bases are TGTGCCAGCTCACCTCAGCCGACAGGGGTCAATCAGCCCCAGCATTTT.